This TCR beta chain was identified during a study of blood T cell repertoires in COVID-19. On this clone itself: This specimen includes other DNA sequences encoding the same CDR3.

Produced via immunoSEQ multiplex PCR; TCRdb's table is partial and in-frame only. This table holds some 290,000 clones, 85% to 90% found once. This CDR3 is 13 amino acids long. The germline gives CDR1 GTSNPN, CDR2 SVGIG (reference sequence). The germline V and J ends were trimmed by 0 bases and 1 base, with 6 bases remaining between them. The TCR sequence derives from a woman younger than 45 with COVID-19, enrolled during active disease. The rearrangement uses TRBV30 and TRBJ1-1, with D unclear. Sample: peripheral blood. This CDR3 is CAWSVLGNTEAFF. For the CDR3, the DNA is TGTGCCTGGAGTGTACTCGGGAACACTGAAGCTTTCTTT.